Each of the 24 T cell receptor beta chains below was sequenced from the same sample in a study of cytomegalovirus exposure and HLA in healthy donors. The PCR had 60 Vbeta and 13 Jbeta primers. The assay was immunoSEQ multiplex PCR, and TCRdb's table has in-frame clones only and misses some. The data hold some 110,000 clones, with about 9.4% observed a single time. Sequenced material: PBMCs. The receptors were sampled from a man in his forties in good health and CMV-seropositive.

Only a few counts were recorded for this clone. This rearrangement joins TRBV6-5 to TRBJ1-5, with TRBD1 identical over 8 bases. CDR1 MNHEY and CDR2 SVGAGI come from the germline V gene. CDR3 length: 15 amino acids. V lost 4 bases and J lost 5; bases outside the gene matches: 7. CDR3: CASSLSGTGDQPQHF. The CDR3 nucleotides read TGTGCCAGCAGTTTGAGCGGGACAGGCGATCAGCCCCAGCATTTT.

This clone was found a few times. The rearrangement joins TRBV19 to TRBJ1-4; D is possibly TRBD1 (6 bases). The V gene's germline CDR1 is LNHDA and CDR2 SQIVND (reference sequence). The CDR3 is 14 amino acids. Between the trimmed V and J ends, which lost 4 bases and 8 bases, there was a span of 14 bases. The CDR3 DNA is TGTGCCAGTAGTACGGTACAGGGTGCGGAAAAACTGTTTTTT. Translation: CASSTVQGAEKLFF.

V and J are TRBV9 and TRBJ2-2, with D possibly being TRBD2 (6 bases). V lost 3 bases, J lost 2 bases, and 14 bases lay in between. This CDR3 is 16 amino acids long. Germline CDR1 reads SGDLS; CDR2 reads YYNGEE. CDR3 nucleotide sequence: TGTGCCAGCAGCGGTGGTAGCGGACCCAACACCGGGGAGCTGTTTTTT. This encodes CASSGGSGPNTGELFF.

This clone was picked up a small number of times. V and J are TRBV28 and TRBJ2-1; a weak D match, TRBD1 (6 bases). The CDR3 has 14 amino acids. Deletions cut 5 bases from V and 3 bases from J, with 11 bases between. CDR1 and CDR2 from the germline V gene are MDHEN and SYDVKM. The DNA for the CDR3 is TGTGCCAGCAGTCCTTCGGGACACTACAATGAGCAGTTCTTC. This sequence encodes CASSPSGHYNEQFF.

The rearrangement joins TRBV6-1 to TRBJ2-7; the match to TRBD2 covers 12 bases. In germline, CDR1 is MNHNS, CDR2 SASEGT. The V and J ends lost 11 bases and 3 bases, in that order; junction bases with no gene match: 8. CDR3 length equals 14 residues. CDR3 DNA: TGTGCCGCCTATGGACTAGCGGGATACTACGAGCAGTACTTC. Translating it yields CAAYGLAGYYEQYF.

This rearrangement joins TRBV9 to TRBJ2-2, with D possibly being TRBD2 (5 bases). The CDR3 covers 18 residues. From germline, CDR1 is SGDLS and CDR2 YYNGEE. The germline V and J ends were trimmed by 2 bases and 1 base, with 18 bases remaining between them. The CDR3 nucleotides read TGTGCCAGCAGCGTTCGACTATTCAGAACAGAGAACACCGGGGAGCTGTTTTTT. Its translation: CASSVRLFRTENTGELFF.

The rearrangement joins TRBV28 to TRBJ2-7; D is perhaps TRBD1 (5 bases). Trimming pared 3 bases from V and 6 bases from J, leaving 12 bases between. Germline V lookup: CDR1 MDHEN, CDR2 SYDVKM. CDR3 size: 13 residues. The CDR3 sequence is CASSFVGVSEQYF. CDR3 in DNA: TGTGCCAGCAGTTTCGTAGGGGTTAGCGAGCAGTACTTC.

This sequence joins TRBV2 and TRBJ1-6; 8 bases line up with TRBD1. With 10 bases clipped from V and 8 bases from J, the junction kept 10 bases outside the gene matches. Germline CDR1 is SNHLY and CDR2 is FYNNEI. The CDR3 spans 14 residues. The CDR3 coding sequence is TGTGCCACCCAGGGTGGACAGGGTGATTCACCCCTCCACTTT. The encoded protein is CATQGGQGDSPLHF. Full variable domain (outside the CDR3, taken from reference TRBV2 and TRBJ1-6): EPEVTQTPSHQVTQMGQEVILRCVPISNHLYFYWYRQILGQKVEFLVSFYNNEISEKSEIFDDQFSVERPDGSNFTLKIRSTKLEDSAMYFCATQGGQGDSPLHFGNGTRLTVT.

The rearrangement links TRBV7-2 to TRBJ2-2; 10 nucleotides align to TRBD2. The germline V gene has CDR1 SGHTA and CDR2 FQGNSA. The length of the CDR3 is 16 residues. The V segment lost 5 bases and the J segment 4 bases; nucleotides outside the gene matches: 7. The CDR3 sequence: CASSPQAGGVTGELFF. CDR3 in DNA: TGTGCCAGCAGCCCCCAAGCGGGAGGGGTCACCGGGGAGCTGTTTTTT.

This clone has more than one count but fewer than ten. The V and J genes are TRBV5-4 and TRBJ1-2, with a possible D match to TRBD1 (6 bases). CDR3 length equals 14 residues. Looked up from germline, CDR1 is SGHNT and CDR2 is YYREEE (reference sequence). Trimming pared 0 bases from V and 8 bases from J, leaving 14 bases between. The CDR3 region has the DNA TGTGCCAGCAGCTTGGGGGCAGGGGACCACGGCTACACCTTC. Its protein product is CASSLGAGDHGYTF.

This clone was seen a few times. The chain couples TRBV14 to TRBJ1-2; no clear D gene. Trimming left V 0 bases short and J 8 bases short, with 10 bases between. The CDR3 runs 13 residues. The germline V gene encodes CDR1 SGHDN and CDR2 FVKESK. The CDR3 coding sequence is TGTGCCAGCAGCCAAGATCTTTATAGAGGCTACACCTTC. Encoded protein: CASSQDLYRGYTF.

The table lists this clone with a few counts. The rearrangement uses TRBV27 and TRBJ2-7, with 12 bases lining up with TRBD2. The CDR3 is 16 residues long. Losses at the gene ends were 5 bases for V and 5 bases for J; bases not matched to a gene: 10. The V gene's germline CDR1 is MNHEY and CDR2 SMNVEV (reference sequence). CDR3 sequence (DNA): TGTGCCAGCAGTCGGACTAGCGGGGTTTCTAGCAACGAGCAGTACTTC. It codes for CASSRTSGVSSNEQYF.

The chain recombines TRBV5-6 with TRBJ2-5; TRBD2 might be the D (5 bases). CDR1 and CDR2 from the germline V gene are SGHDT and YYEEEE. Trimming stripped 1 base from V and 2 bases from J, with 12 bases between. CDR3 length equals 15 residues. CDR3 residues: CASSLYLGRQETQYF. DNA for the CDR3: TGTGCCAGCAGCTTGTACCTAGGGAGACAAGAGACCCAGTACTTC.

This rearrangement joins TRBV6-9 to TRBJ1-4; D possibly corresponds to TRBD1 (6 bases). CDR1 and CDR2 (germline): MNHGY, SVAAGI. V lost 9 bases, J lost 3 bases, and 14 bases lay in between. The length of the CDR3 is 14 residues. CDR3 residues: CARMGGGSNEKLFF. CDR3 nucleotides: TGTGCCAGGATGGGGGGGGGCTCTAATGAAAAACTGTTTTTT.

This clone was counted between two and nine times. This rearrangement joins TRBV19 to TRBJ2-1, with D tentatively TRBD2 (6 bases). The V end lost 6 bases, the J end lost 4 bases, and 13 bases lay between the germline ends. The length of the CDR3 is 14 residues. Looked up from germline, CDR1 is LNHDA and CDR2 is SQIVND (reference sequence). CDR3 loop: CASSNRDFYNEQFF. CDR3 in DNA: TGTGCCAGTAGCAACCGGGACTTTTACAATGAGCAGTTCTTC.

The chain recombines TRBV28 with TRBJ2-1; 13 bases fit TRBD2. Germline-derived CDR1 and CDR2 are MDHEN and SYDVKM. The CDR3 runs 19 residues. V was pared by 6 bases and J by 4 bases, with 15 bases of the junction left unmatched. CDR3 amino acids: CASSTGTSGTWRGYNEQFF. CDR3 bases: TGTGCCAGCAGCACCGGGACTAGCGGGACTTGGAGGGGTTACAATGAGCAGTTCTTC.

This clone has only a few counts. The genes are TRBV28 and TRBJ2-1; the match to TRBD2 covers 7 bases. J lost 3 bases, V lost 4 bases, and 3 bases had no gene match. The CDR3 totals 14 residues. Per germline, CDR1 MDHEN and CDR2 SYDVKM. The DNA of the CDR3 is TGTGCCAGCAGTTATCGGGGGGACTACAATGAGCAGTTCTTC. Amino acids: CASSYRGDYNEQFF.

This clone occurred a few times. The V and J genes are TRBV5-1 and TRBJ2-7, with D possibly matching TRBD1 (6 bases). Per the germline V gene, CDR1 is SGHRS and CDR2 is YFSETQ. CDR3 length: 13 residues. V was trimmed by 4 bases and J by 2 bases, leaving 10 bases between them. The CDR3, as DNA: TGCGCCAGCAGCCCGGGACAACCCTACGAGCAGTACTTC. It encodes CASSPGQPYEQYF.

This clone was seen only a few times. The V and J genes are TRBV6-1 and TRBJ1-1, with TRBD1 identical over 7 bases. In germline, CDR1 is MNHNS, CDR2 SASEGT. Trimming took 6 bases from V and 4 from J; bases not matched to a gene: 11. This CDR3 comprises 15 residues. The CDR3 loop is CASSLQPQGITEAFF. The CDR3 bases are TGTGCCAGCAGCCTCCAACCACAGGGGATCACTGAAGCTTTCTTT.

Only a few counts were recorded for this clone. This chain uses TRBV13 with TRBJ2-2, with 7 bases that match TRBD2. Germline values: CDR1 PRHDT, CDR2 FYEKMQ (reference sequence). The ends lost 4 bases at V and 5 bases at J; junction bases unmatched: 7. The CDR3 has 15 residues. The CDR3: CASSSGRETTGELFF. As DNA, the CDR3 is TGTGCCAGCAGCTCTGGGCGGGAGACAACCGGGGAGCTGTTTTTT.

There are a few counts of this clone. The V and J genes are TRBV28 and TRBJ1-1; D not resolved. Trimming took 7 bases from V and 4 from J, leaving 16 bases between them. CDR3 length: 14 residues. CDR1 and CDR2 from the germline V gene are MDHEN and SYDVKM. CDR3 nucleotides: TGTGCCAGCATTTCACTTCTGGTGTCCACTGAAGCTTTCTTT. Protein sequence: CASISLLVSTEAFF.

The table lists this clone with a few counts. The gene calls are TRBV5-4 and TRBJ1-1, with D hard to call. The V and J ends lost 4 bases and 8 bases respectively, with 18 bases between them. The CDR3 has 14 amino acids. Germline V gene lookup returns CDR1 SGHNT and CDR2 YYREEE (reference sequence). The CDR3 DNA follows: TGTGCCAGCAGCCCCCAGGCAGGCAGGTCAGAAGCTTTCTTT. Its translation is CASSPQAGRSEAFF.

The chain recombines TRBV19 with TRBJ2-2; TRBD1 matches 9 bases. Germline loops: CDR1 LNHDA, CDR2 SQIVND (reference sequence). CDR3 size: 16 residues. V gave up 1 base and J gave up 6 bases; unmatched junction bases: 6. The CDR3 spells CASSIGDRVAAGELFF. Here the CDR3 DNA reads TGTGCCAGTAGTATAGGGGACAGGGTGGCCGCCGGGGAGCTGTTTTTT.

The chain carries TRBV5-4 and TRBJ2-2, with TRBD2 as a possible D gene (5 bases). From germline, CDR1 is SGHNT and CDR2 YYREEE (reference sequence). The CDR3 contains 16 residues. The ends were cut back, 0 bases at V and 2 bases at J, with 11 bases in the middle. In nucleotides, the CDR3 is TGTGCCAGCAGCTTGGTGGCTAGCAGAAACACCGGGGAGCTGTTTTTT. It yields the protein CASSLVASRNTGELFF.